This TCR beta chain was sequenced in a study of blood T cell repertoires in COVID-19. On the study more broadly: There were acute and convalescent COVID-19 samples, and they came from the United States, Italy and Spain.

TCRdb's copy holds only in-frame clones and misses some; the assay was immunoSEQ multiplex PCR. Seen here are about 89,000 clones, nearly 80% observed once, and the top ten hold roughly 6.3%. Patients in Seattle were enrolled during active infection, then followed longitudinally. V shed 3 bases and J shed 0 bases, with 13 bases lying between them. The CDR3 is 16 residues long. Germline V gene lookup returns CDR1 LGHDT and CDR2 YNNKEL (reference sequence). This TCR came from a man in his sixties or seventies with COVID-19, enrolled during active disease. The genes are TRBV3-1 (or the pseudogene TRBV3-2) and TRBJ2-3; no definite D call. Sequencing input: peripheral blood. CDR3 loop: CASSQNRLTSTDTQYF. CDR3 in DNA: TGTGCCAGCAGCCAGAATAGACTTACTAGCACAGATACGCAGTATTTT.